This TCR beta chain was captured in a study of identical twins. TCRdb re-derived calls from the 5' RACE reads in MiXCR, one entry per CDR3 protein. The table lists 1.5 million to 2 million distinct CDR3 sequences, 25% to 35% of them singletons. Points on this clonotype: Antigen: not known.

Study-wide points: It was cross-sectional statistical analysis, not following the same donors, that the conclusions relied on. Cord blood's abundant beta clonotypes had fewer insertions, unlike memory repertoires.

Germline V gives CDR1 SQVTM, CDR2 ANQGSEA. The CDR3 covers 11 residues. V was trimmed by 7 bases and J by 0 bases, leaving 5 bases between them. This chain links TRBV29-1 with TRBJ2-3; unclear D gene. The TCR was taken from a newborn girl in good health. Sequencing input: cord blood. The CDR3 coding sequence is TGCAGCGCTGAGAGCACAGATACGCAGTATTTT. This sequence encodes CSAESTDTQYF.